This T cell receptor (beta chain) appears in the sequencing data of a study of blood T cell repertoires in COVID-19 (dated by TCRdb to the early 2020s). As for the study more broadly: Samples covering the acute and convalescent phases of COVID-19 were provided by collaborators in the United States, Italy and Spain. The samples were drawn from two sources: the first 160 participants of the ongoing ImmuneRACE study, and 1,200 or so subjects contributed by 6 global collaborators. The repertoires were released in a freely available public database meant as a resource for research on the immune response to SARS-CoV-2. Nearly every sample came with metadata listing a de-identified subject ID, COVID-19 status, age in years and sex. Where available, HLA class I and class II types were taken from metadata supplied by the sample provider and were not determined by assay-based typing. The prospective study material was composed of cDNA or gDNA derived from T cells, B-cell-depleted T cells, or PBMCs. The dataset comprised deeply sampled blood TCRbeta repertoires from subjects exposed to, actively infected with, or recovered from COVID-19.

The CDR3 sequence holds 11 residues, the cysteine and phenylalanine included. CDR3 DNA only is kept here, 33 bases in frame from base 1. V was cut back by 6 bases and J by 5 bases, leaving a gap of 7 bases between them. CDR1 is given as MNHEY and CDR2 as SVGAGI, both from the germline V gene. Paper-wide results and their limitations: Clinical and demographic metadata were provided uncurated, with the amount varying by source and participant.

One collaborating source in Seattle enrolled patients during active infection and followed them longitudinally through the course of disease. The collaborating institutions used their own protocols to collect whole blood in K2EDTA tubes. Collaborator samples were shipped for TCRbeta analysis as frozen whole blood, isolated PBMCs, or DNA extracted from either sample type. The immunoSEQ Assay, a bias-controlled multiplex PCR, was used to amplify TCRbeta CDR3 regions from genomic DNA. The source study handled its data this way. The number of nucleated cells in each sample was estimated from the amplification of reference gene primers within the assay. To quantify the absolute abundance of each unique TCRbeta CDR3 rearrangement, sequence reads were collapsed and filtered. Productive Simpson clonality was computed per sample as the square root of Simpson's diversity index over productive rearrangements. The table comes from immuneACCESS by way of TCRdb, which keeps in-frame sequences with V and J called. Part of the clones is missing from these tables; in studies checked, under half for an unresolved V gene and the rest for unknown reasons. The V and J calls and clone size were taken over from that table, and D and trimming were inferred from the DNA. The sample table holds approximately 300,000 clones, of which over 75% were seen once. The biggest ten clones account for about 7% of the sample.

Concerning this clone: It has no known antigen specificity. Base qualities are not at hand, and no much larger clone is one base apart.

This TCR was recovered from a woman aged 25 to 45 with COVID-19, enrolled during active disease. The chain couples TRBV6-5 to TRBJ1-1, with the D gene call left open. The source material was peripheral blood. The nucleotides read TGTGCCAGCAGGGCGGGTACTGAAGCTTTCTTT. The encoded protein is CASRAGTEAFF.